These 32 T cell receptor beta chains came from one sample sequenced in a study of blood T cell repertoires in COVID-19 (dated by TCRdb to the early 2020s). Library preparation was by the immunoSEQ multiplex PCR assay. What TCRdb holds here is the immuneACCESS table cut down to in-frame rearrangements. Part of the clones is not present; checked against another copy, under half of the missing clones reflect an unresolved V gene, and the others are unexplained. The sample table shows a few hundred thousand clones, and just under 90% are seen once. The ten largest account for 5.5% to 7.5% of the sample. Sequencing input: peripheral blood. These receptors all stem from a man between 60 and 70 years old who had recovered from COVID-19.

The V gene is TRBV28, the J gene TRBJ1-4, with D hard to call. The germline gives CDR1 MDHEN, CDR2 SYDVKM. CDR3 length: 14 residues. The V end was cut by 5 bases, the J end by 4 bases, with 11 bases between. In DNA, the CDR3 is TGTGCCAGCAGTCCCGGGTCTTTTAATGAAAAACTGTTTTTT. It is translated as CASSPGSFNEKLFF.

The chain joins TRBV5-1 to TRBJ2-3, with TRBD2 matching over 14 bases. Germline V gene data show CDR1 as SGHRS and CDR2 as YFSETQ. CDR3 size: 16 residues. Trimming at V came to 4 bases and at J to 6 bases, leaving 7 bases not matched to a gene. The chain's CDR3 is CASSKTSGRAYDTQYF. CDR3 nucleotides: TGCGCCAGCAGCAAGACTAGCGGGAGGGCTTATGATACGCAGTATTTT. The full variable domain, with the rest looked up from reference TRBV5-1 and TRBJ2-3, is KAGVTQTPRYLIKTRGQQVTLSCSPISGHRSVSWYQQTPGQGLQFLFEYFSETQRNKGNFPGRFSGRQFSNSRSEMNVSTLELGDSALYLCASSKTSGRAYDTQYFGPGTRLTVL.

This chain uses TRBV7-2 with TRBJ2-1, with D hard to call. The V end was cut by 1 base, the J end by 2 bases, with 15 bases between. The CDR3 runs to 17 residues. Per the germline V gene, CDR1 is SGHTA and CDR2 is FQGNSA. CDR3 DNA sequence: TGTGCCAGCAGCTTAGGATCTGGCGGTACGACCTACAATGAGCAGTTCTTC. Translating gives CASSLGSGGTTYNEQFF.

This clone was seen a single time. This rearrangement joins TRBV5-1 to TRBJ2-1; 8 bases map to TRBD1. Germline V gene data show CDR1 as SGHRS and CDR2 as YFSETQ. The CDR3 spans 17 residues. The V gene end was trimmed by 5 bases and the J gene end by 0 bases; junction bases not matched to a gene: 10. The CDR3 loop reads CASRDRVSQSSYNEQFF. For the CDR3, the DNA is TGCGCCAGCAGGGACAGGGTTTCTCAAAGCTCCTACAATGAGCAGTTCTTC.

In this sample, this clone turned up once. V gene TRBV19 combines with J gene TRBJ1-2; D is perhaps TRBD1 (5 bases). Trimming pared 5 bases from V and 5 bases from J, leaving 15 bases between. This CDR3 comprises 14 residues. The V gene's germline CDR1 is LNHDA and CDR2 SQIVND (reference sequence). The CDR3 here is CASSGRDLAYGYTF. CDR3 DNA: TGTGCCAGTAGTGGCCGGGACTTAGCTTATGGCTACACCTTC. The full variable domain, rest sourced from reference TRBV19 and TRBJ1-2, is DGGITQSPKYLFRKEGQNVTLSCEQNLNHDAMYWYRQDPGQGLRLIYYSQIVNDFQKGDIAEGYSVSREKKESFPLTVTSAQKNPTAFYLCASSGRDLAYGYTFGSGTRLTVV.

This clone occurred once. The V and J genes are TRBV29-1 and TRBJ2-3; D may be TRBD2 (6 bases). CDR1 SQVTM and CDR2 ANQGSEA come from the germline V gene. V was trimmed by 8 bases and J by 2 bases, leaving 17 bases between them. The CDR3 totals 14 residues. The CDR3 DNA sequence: TGCAGCTTGAGTTCGGGAGTGAACACAGATACGCAGTATTTT. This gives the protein CSLSSGVNTDTQYF.

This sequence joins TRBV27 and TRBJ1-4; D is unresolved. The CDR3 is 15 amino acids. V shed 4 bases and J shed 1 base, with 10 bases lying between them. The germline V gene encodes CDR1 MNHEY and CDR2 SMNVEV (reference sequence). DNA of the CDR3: TGTGCCAGCAGTTCGGCGGCGTTAACTAATGAAAAACTGTTTTTT. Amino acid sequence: CASSSAALTNEKLFF.

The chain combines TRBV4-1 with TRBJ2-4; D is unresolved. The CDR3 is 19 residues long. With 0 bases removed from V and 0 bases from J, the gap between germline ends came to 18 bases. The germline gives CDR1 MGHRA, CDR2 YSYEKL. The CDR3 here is CASSQDEAAVNLAKNIQYF. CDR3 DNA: TGCGCCAGCAGCCAAGATGAGGCGGCAGTTAATCTAGCCAAAAACATTCAGTACTTC.

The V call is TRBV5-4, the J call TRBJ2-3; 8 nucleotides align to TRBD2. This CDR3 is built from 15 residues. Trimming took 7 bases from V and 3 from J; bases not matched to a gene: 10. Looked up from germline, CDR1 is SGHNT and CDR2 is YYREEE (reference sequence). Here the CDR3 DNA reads TGTGCCAGCGGGGGAGGGGCTAGCGGGACAGATACGCAGTATTTT. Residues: CASGGGASGTDTQYF.

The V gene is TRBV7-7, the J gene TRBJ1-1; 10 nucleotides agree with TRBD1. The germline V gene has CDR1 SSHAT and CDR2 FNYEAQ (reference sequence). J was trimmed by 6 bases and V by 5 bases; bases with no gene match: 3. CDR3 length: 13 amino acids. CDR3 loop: CASSRDRGSEAFF. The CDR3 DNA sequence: TGTGCCAGCAGCAGGGACAGGGGTTCTGAAGCTTTCTTT.

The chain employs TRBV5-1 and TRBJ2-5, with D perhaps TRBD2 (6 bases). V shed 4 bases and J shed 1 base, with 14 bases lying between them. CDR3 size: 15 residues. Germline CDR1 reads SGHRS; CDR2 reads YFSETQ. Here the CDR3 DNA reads TGCGCCAGCAGCCTCAGCGGGTTACCCCAAGAGACCCAGTACTTC. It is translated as CASSLSGLPQETQYF.

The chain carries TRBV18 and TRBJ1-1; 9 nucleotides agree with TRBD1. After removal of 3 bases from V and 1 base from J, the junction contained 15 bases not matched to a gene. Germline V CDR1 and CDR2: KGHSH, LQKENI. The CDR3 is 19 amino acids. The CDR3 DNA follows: TGTGCCAGCTCACCGGCAACAGGGGGCGCAAGTAGCAGGAACACTGAAGCTTTCTTT. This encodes CASSPATGGASSRNTEAFF.

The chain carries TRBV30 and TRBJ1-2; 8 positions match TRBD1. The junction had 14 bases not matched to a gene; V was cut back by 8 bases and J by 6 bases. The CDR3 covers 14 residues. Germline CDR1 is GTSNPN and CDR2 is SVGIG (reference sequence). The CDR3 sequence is CATSRQGAWDGYTF. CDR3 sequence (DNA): TGTGCCACCTCACGTCAGGGGGCATGGGATGGCTACACCTTC.

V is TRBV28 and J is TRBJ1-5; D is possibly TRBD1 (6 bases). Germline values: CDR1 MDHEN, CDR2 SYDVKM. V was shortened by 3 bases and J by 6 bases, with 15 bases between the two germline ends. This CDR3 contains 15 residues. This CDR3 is CASSLGHGYRQPQHF. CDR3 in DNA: TGTGCCAGCAGTTTGGGACATGGATACCGTCAGCCCCAGCATTTT.

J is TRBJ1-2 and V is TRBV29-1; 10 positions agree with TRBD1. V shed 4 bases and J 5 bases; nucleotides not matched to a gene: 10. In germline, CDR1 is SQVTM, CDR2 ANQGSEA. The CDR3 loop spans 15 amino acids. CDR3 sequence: CSVGGAGQGLYGYTF. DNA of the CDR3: TGCAGCGTTGGAGGAGCGGGACAGGGGTTATATGGCTACACCTTC.

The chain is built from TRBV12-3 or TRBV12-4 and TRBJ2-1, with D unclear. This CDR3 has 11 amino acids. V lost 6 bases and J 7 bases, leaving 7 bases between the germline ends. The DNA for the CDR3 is TGTGCCAGCAGCCAGAGGAATGAGCAGTTCTTC. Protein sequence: CASSQRNEQFF.

This CDR3 is CASSFGWGDTEAFF. CDR3 DNA: TGTGCCAGCAGCTTTGGTTGGGGCGACACTGAAGCTTTCTTT. V usage is TRBV11-1 and J usage is TRBJ1-1; possible D gene TRBD1, 5 bases. From germline, CDR1 is SGHAT and CDR2 FQDESV (reference sequence). V was shortened by 3 bases and J by 3 bases, with 11 bases between the two germline ends. The CDR3 contains 14 residues.

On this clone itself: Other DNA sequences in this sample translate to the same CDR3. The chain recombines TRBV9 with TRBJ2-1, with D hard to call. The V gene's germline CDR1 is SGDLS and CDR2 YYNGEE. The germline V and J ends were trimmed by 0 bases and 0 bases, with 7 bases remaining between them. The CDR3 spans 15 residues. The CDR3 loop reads CASSVGSSSYNEQFF. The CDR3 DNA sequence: TGTGCCAGCAGCGTAGGTAGTAGCTCCTACAATGAGCAGTTCTTC.

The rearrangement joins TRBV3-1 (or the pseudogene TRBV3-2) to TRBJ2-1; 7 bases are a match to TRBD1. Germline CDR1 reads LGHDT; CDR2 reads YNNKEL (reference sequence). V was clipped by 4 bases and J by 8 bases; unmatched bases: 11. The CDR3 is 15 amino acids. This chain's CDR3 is CASSLVLTGVDEQFF. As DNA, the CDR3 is TGTGCCAGCAGCCTGGTACTTACAGGGGTTGATGAGCAGTTCTTC.

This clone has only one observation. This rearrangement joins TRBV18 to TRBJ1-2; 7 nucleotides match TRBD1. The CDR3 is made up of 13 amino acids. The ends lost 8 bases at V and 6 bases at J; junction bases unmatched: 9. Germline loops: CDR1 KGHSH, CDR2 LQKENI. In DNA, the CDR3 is TGTGCCAGCGAGCAAACAGGGGCGGATGGCTACACCTTC. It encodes CASEQTGADGYTF.

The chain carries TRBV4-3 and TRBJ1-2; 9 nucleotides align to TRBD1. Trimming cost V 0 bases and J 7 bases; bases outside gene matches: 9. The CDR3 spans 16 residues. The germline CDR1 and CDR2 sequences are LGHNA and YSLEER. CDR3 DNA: TGCGCCAGCAGCCAAGATCGGGGACAGGGATTTAGTGGCTACACCTTC. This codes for CASSQDRGQGFSGYTF.

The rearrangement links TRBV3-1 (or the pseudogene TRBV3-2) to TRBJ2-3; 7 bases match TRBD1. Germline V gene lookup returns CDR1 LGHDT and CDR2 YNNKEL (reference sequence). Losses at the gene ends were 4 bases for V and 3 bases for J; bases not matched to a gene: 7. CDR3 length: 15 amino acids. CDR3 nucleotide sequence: TGTGCCAGCAGCCCGAGGGGGCTAGGGACAGATACGCAGTATTTT. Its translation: CASSPRGLGTDTQYF.

CDR3: CASHGGNQPQHF. CDR3 in DNA: TGTGCCAGCCACGGTGGCAATCAGCCCCAGCATTTT. The chain uses TRBV2 and TRBJ1-5, with no clear D. This CDR3 comprises 12 residues. The V gene lost 8 bases and the J gene lost 2 bases, with 7 bases spanning the gap. From germline, CDR1 is SNHLY and CDR2 FYNNEI. The entire variable domain, with the rest obtained from reference TRBV2 and TRBJ1-5, is as follows: EPEVTQTPSHQVTQMGQEVILRCVPISNHLYFYWYRQILGQKVEFLVSFYNNEISEKSEIFDDQFSVERPDGSNFTLKIRSTKLEDSAMYFCASHGGNQPQHFGDGTRLSIL.

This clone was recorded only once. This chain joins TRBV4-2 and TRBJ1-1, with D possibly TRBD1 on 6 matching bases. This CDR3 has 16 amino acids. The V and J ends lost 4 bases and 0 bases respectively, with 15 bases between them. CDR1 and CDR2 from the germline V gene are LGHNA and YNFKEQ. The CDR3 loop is CASSPPRGHLNTEAFF. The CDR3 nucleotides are TGTGCCAGCAGCCCCCCTCGGGGACATCTGAACACTGAAGCTTTCTTT.

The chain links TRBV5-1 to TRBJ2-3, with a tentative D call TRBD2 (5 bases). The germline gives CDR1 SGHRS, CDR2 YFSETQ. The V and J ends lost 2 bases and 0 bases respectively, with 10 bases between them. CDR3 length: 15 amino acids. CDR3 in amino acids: CASSLGLISTDTQYF. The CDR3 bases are TGCGCCAGCAGCTTAGGACTTATTAGCACAGATACGCAGTATTTT.

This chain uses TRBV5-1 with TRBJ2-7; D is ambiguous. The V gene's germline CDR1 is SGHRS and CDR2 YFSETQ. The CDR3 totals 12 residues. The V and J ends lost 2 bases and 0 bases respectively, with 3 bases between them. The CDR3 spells CASSFSSYEQYF. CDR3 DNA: TGCGCCAGCAGCTTTAGCTCCTACGAGCAGTACTTC.

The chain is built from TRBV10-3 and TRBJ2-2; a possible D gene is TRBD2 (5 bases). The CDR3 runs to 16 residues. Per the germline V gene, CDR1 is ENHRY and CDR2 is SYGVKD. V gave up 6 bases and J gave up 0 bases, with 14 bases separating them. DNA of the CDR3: TGTGCCATCAGCAGTGGAGGCAACGCGAACACCGGGGAGCTGTTTTTT. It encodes CAISSGGNANTGELFF.

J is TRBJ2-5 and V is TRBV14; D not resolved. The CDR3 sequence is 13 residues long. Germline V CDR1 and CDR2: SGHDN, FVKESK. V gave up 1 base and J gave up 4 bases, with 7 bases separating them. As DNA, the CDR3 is TGTGCCAGCAGCCAAGGAGAGCGAGAGACCCAGTACTTC. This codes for CASSQGERETQYF.

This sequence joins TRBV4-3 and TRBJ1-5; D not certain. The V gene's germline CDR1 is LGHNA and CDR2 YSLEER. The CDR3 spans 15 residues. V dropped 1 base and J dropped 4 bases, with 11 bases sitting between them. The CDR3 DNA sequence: TGCGCCAGCAGCCAAGCGGCAACAGCAAATCAGCCCCAGCATTTT. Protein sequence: CASSQAATANQPQHF.

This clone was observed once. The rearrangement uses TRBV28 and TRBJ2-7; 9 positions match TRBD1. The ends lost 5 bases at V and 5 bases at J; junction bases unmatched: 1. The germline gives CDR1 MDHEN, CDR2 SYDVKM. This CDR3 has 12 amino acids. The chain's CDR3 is CASSGQGNEQYF. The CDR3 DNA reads TGTGCCAGCAGTGGACAGGGGAACGAGCAGTACTTC.

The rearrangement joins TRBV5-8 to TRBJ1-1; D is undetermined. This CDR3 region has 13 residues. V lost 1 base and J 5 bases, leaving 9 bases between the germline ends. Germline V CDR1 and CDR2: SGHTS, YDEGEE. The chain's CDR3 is CASSLNYRTEAFF. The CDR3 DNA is TGTGCCAGCAGCTTGAACTATAGGACTGAAGCTTTCTTT.

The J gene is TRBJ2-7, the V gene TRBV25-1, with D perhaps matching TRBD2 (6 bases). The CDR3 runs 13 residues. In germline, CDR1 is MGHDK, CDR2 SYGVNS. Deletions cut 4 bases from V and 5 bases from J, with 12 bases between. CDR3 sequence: CASSAGGRDEQYF. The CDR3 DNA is TGTGCCAGCAGTGCCGGGGGTAGAGACGAGCAGTACTTC.